This entry lists 29 T cell receptor beta chains sequenced from one sample in a study of cytomegalovirus exposure and HLA in healthy donors. Primers for the PCR totalled 60 Vbeta and 13 Jbeta. Some clones are missing from TCRdb's copy, which holds only in-frame ones; the method was immunoSEQ multiplex PCR. The sample shows under 150,000 clones, around 79% of them seen only once. Sequencing was performed on PBMCs. These TCRs come from a woman aged 25 to 45 in good health and CMV-seropositive.

The V gene is TRBV11-1, the J gene TRBJ2-1, with 7 bases that match TRBD1. Germline trimming cut 3 bases from V and 4 bases from J; bases unmatched to any gene: 6. Germline lookup yields CDR1 SGHAT and CDR2 FQDESV (reference sequence). The CDR3 totals 15 residues. The CDR3 sequence: CASSFGTVTYNEQFF. The CDR3 DNA sequence: TGTGCCAGCAGCTTCGGGACAGTAACTTACAATGAGCAGTTCTTC.

V usage is TRBV10-3 and J usage is TRBJ2-7; D remains unclear. Trimming left V 0 bases short and J 4 bases short, with 4 bases between. Germline V CDR1 and CDR2: ENHRY, SYGVKD. The CDR3 has 12 amino acids. The CDR3 region is CAISESRYEQYF. The CDR3, as DNA: TGTGCCATCAGTGAGTCGCGGTACGAGCAGTACTTC.

The chain carries TRBV9 and TRBJ2-1; 9 positions match TRBD2. This CDR3 has 15 residues. After removal of 5 bases from V and 4 bases from J, the junction contained 7 bases not matched to a gene. CDR1 and CDR2 (germline): SGDLS, YYNGEE. In DNA form, the CDR3 reads TGTGCCAGCAGTGCCTTAGCGGGGGTATACAATGAGCAGTTCTTC. As protein: CASSALAGVYNEQFF.

The chain recombines TRBV11-2 with TRBJ2-3; D gene uncertain. The CDR3 contains 13 residues. CDR1 and CDR2 from the germline V gene are SGHAT and FQNNGV. The V gene lost 3 bases and the J gene lost 0 bases, with 4 bases spanning the gap. The CDR3: CASSFQSTDTQYF. In nucleotides, the CDR3 is TGTGCCAGCAGCTTCCAGAGCACAGATACGCAGTATTTT.

This chain joins TRBV4-1 and TRBJ2-2; D unclear. The length of the CDR3 is 13 residues. Germline V gene data show CDR1 as MGHRA and CDR2 as YSYEKL. Trimming left V 1 base short and J 7 bases short, with 7 bases between. DNA of the CDR3: TGCGCCAGCAGCCAAGCTGGCGGCGGGGAGCTGTTTTTT. This translates into CASSQAGGGELFF.

This clone has just a few counts. Written as DNA, the CDR3 is TGTGCCAGCAGTCTCACCGGGACAGGCGGGAATTCACCCCTCCACTTT. It yields the protein CASSLTGTGGNSPLHF. The V and J genes are TRBV9 and TRBJ1-6; 8 nucleotides match TRBD1. J gave up 7 bases and V 5 bases, and 11 bases lay outside the gene matches. Germline loops: CDR1 SGDLS, CDR2 YYNGEE. There are 16 residues in the CDR3.

In this sample, this clone turned up once. The chain joins TRBV5-4 to TRBJ2-3, with a tentative D call TRBD1 (6 bases). The length of the CDR3 is 16 residues. Germline V gene lookup returns CDR1 SGHNT and CDR2 YYREEE (reference sequence). Trimming cost V 4 bases and J 2 bases, with 17 bases left between them. The chain's CDR3 is CASSQPRQDPTDTQYF. As DNA, the CDR3 is TGTGCCAGCAGCCAACCCAGACAGGACCCCACAGATACGCAGTATTTT.

The rearrangement uses TRBV5-8 and TRBJ1-1, with TRBD1 matching over 7 bases. The CDR3 has 15 amino acids. With V trimmed by 3 bases and J by 5 bases, 10 bases remained unmatched. The V gene's germline CDR1 is SGHTS and CDR2 YDEGEE. This CDR3 is CASSWRRGGGTEAFF. The CDR3 nucleotides are TGTGCCAGCAGCTGGAGGAGAGGGGGCGGAACTGAAGCTTTCTTT.

This chain uses TRBV7-3 with TRBJ2-1, with 9 positions matching TRBD2. V lost 5 bases to trimming and J lost 0 bases; unmatched junction nucleotides: 5. The CDR3 covers 16 residues. Germline V gene data show CDR1 as SGHTA and CDR2 as FQGTGA. This chain's CDR3 is CASSRSGGSSYNEQFF. The CDR3 DNA reads TGTGCCAGCAGCCGTAGCGGGGGAAGCTCCTACAATGAGCAGTTCTTC.

The chain joins TRBV19 to TRBJ2-1; 14 bases map to TRBD2. Germline CDR1 reads LNHDA; CDR2 reads SQIVND (reference sequence). The CDR3 is 16 residues long. Losses at the gene ends were 5 bases for V and 6 bases for J; bases not matched to a gene: 6. The CDR3 loop is CASSEVGLAGGNEQFF. CDR3 bases: TGTGCCAGTAGTGAGGTTGGACTAGCGGGGGGCAATGAGCAGTTCTTC. Based on the CDR3 plus reference TRBV19 and TRBJ2-1, the full variable domain is DGGITQSPKYLFRKEGQNVTLSCEQNLNHDAMYWYRQDPGQGLRLIYYSQIVNDFQKGDIAEGYSVSREKKESFPLTVTSAQKNPTAFYLCASSEVGLAGGNEQFFGPGTRLTVL.

V usage is TRBV5-1 and J usage is TRBJ2-7; TRBD2 is a possible D gene (6 bases). CDR1 is SGHRS and CDR2 is YFSETQ in the germline V gene. This CDR3 region has 14 residues. Trimming removed 0 bases at V and 6 bases at J, with 13 bases between. CDR3 region: CASSLEGHGGEQYF. The CDR3 nucleotides read TGCGCCAGCAGCTTGGAGGGCCACGGGGGCGAGCAGTACTTC. Full variable domain (rest looked up from reference TRBV5-1 and TRBJ2-7): KAGVTQTPRYLIKTRGQQVTLSCSPISGHRSVSWYQQTPGQGLQFLFEYFSETQRNKGNFPGRFSGRQFSNSRSEMNVSTLELGDSALYLCASSLEGHGGEQYFGPGTRLTVT.

This clone was recorded a few times. The chain uses TRBV27 and TRBJ2-1, with TRBD2 matching 8 bases. Germline V gives CDR1 MNHEY, CDR2 SMNVEV (reference sequence). With 6 bases clipped from V and 0 bases from J, the junction kept 13 bases outside the gene matches. The CDR3 runs to 18 residues. The CDR3 nucleotides read TGTGCCAGCAGGCCTACCGGGAGGGAGATAAGCTCCTACAATGAGCAGTTCTTC. Its translation: CASRPTGREISSYNEQFF.

This clone appeared a single time. J is TRBJ1-3 and V is TRBV15; perhaps TRBD1 as D (6 bases). CDR3 length: 16 residues. V dropped 1 base and J dropped 1 base, with 11 bases sitting between them. Per the germline V gene, CDR1 is LNHNV and CDR2 is YYDKDF (reference sequence). The CDR3, as DNA: TGTGCCACCAGCAGAGGACCCAGGGGATCTGGAAACACCATATATTTT. This gives the protein CATSRGPRGSGNTIYF.

The chain employs TRBV6-5 and TRBJ2-5; 10 positions agree with TRBD2. The CDR3 length is 14 residues. CDR1 is MNHEY and CDR2 is SVGAGI in the germline V gene. V dropped 4 bases and J dropped 1; count of bases not matched to a gene: 0. The CDR3: CASSWTSGQETQYF. The CDR3 coding sequence is TGTGCCAGCAGTTGGACTAGCGGCCAAGAGACCCAGTACTTC.

The chain employs TRBV11-2 and TRBJ2-4, with TRBD1 identical over 7 bases. Germline V gene data show CDR1 as SGHAT and CDR2 as FQNNGV. After removal of 5 bases from V and 0 bases from J, the junction contained 10 bases not matched to a gene. This CDR3 spans 17 amino acids. This chain's CDR3 is CASSPIRGSLAKNIQYF. In nucleotides, the CDR3 is TGTGCCAGCAGCCCGATCAGGGGGAGTCTAGCCAAAAACATTCAGTACTTC.

This chain joins TRBV7-9 and TRBJ1-2; D might be TRBD1 (6 bases). Trimming cost V 6 bases and J 4 bases, with 30 bases left between them. The CDR3 is 19 residues long. Germline assignment: CDR1 SEHNR and CDR2 FQNEAQ (reference sequence). CDR3 in DNA: TGTGCCAGCAGTAAAGGCCCCCGGGGACATTACCGAAAGGGCTATGGCTACACCTTC. It is translated as CASSKGPRGHYRKGYGYTF.

In its sample, this clone was seen a few times. The chain combines TRBV4-1 with TRBJ2-3; 9 positions agree with TRBD1. CDR1 and CDR2 from the germline V gene are MGHRA and YSYEKL. V dropped 4 bases and J dropped 4; count of bases not matched to a gene: 9. The CDR3 sequence is 16 residues long. The CDR3, as DNA: TGCGCCAGCAGCCCGCTGGGACAGGGCGTTCCAGATACGCAGTATTTT. Encoded protein: CASSPLGQGVPDTQYF.

The V gene is TRBV7-3, the J gene TRBJ2-1; 10 bases match TRBD1. V lost 6 bases and J lost 6; bases outside the gene matches: 11. The CDR3 contains 16 residues. CDR1 and CDR2 (germline): SGHTA, FQGTGA. The CDR3: CASSKTGGIFRNEQFF. CDR3 nucleotide sequence: TGTGCCAGCAGTAAGACAGGGGGCATTTTTCGCAATGAGCAGTTCTTC.

V is TRBV25-1 and J is TRBJ2-2, with 9 bases that match TRBD1. Trimming cost V 10 bases and J 3 bases; bases outside gene matches: 6. CDR3 length: 14 residues. Per germline, CDR1 MGHDK and CDR2 SYGVNS. CDR3 sequence (DNA): TGTGCCACCGGGACAGGGCTTTACACCGGGGAGCTGTTTTTT. Amino acid sequence: CATGTGLYTGELFF.

This chain links TRBV6-1 with TRBJ2-4; tentative D call: TRBD2 (6 bases). Germline CDR1 reads MNHNS; CDR2 reads SASEGT. Trimming removed 9 bases at V and 13 bases at J, with 19 bases between. CDR3 length: 12 amino acids. CDR3 in DNA: TGTGCCAGGGAGGGAGCTGGGGCAGGGCAGTACTTC. This sequence encodes CAREGAGAGQYF.

The rearrangement joins TRBV14 to TRBJ2-3; tentatively, D is TRBD1 (6 bases). This CDR3 has 14 residues. Trimming took off 1 base at V and 10 bases at J, with 15 bases between the two ends. Germline loops: CDR1 SGHDN, CDR2 FVKESK. The CDR3 protein is CASSQAARGLPQYF. In nucleotides, the CDR3 is TGTGCCAGCAGCCAAGCGGCAAGGGGGTTACCGCAGTATTTT. Drawing the rest from reference TRBV14 and TRBJ2-3, the complete variable domain is EAGVTQFPSHSVIEKGQTVTLRCDPISGHDNLYWYRRVMGKEIKFLLHFVKESKQDESGMPNNRFLAERTGGTYSTLKVQPAELEDSGVYFCASSQAARGLPQYFGPGTRLTVL.

This chain uses TRBV25-1 with TRBJ2-7, with D tentatively TRBD2 (5 bases). The germline gives CDR1 MGHDK, CDR2 SYGVNS. The V end lost 8 bases, the J end lost 0 bases, and 11 bases lay between the germline ends. The length of the CDR3 is 13 residues. The CDR3 is CASGGPPSYEQYF. CDR3 in DNA: TGTGCCAGCGGCGGGCCCCCCTCCTACGAGCAGTACTTC.

J is TRBJ1-2 and V is TRBV7-9, with 7 bases fitting TRBD1. V dropped 0 bases and J dropped 8; count of bases not matched to a gene: 6. The CDR3 totals 14 residues. CDR1 is SEHNR and CDR2 is FQNEAQ in the germline V gene (reference sequence). The CDR3 DNA sequence: TGTGCCAGCAGCTTAGCCGGGACAGAGGCCGGCTACACCTTC. It codes for CASSLAGTEAGYTF.

V gene TRBV7-4 combines with J gene TRBJ1-1, with D possibly being TRBD1 (5 bases). Trimming shortened V by 1 base and J by 11 bases, and 14 bases separated the two germline ends. The CDR3 is 13 residues long. Germline CDR1 reads SGHVT; CDR2 reads SQSDAQ. The CDR3 sequence: CASSLGTPPLAFF. CDR3 sequence (DNA): TGTGCCAGCAGCTTAGGGACACCCCCTCTGGCTTTCTTT. Looking up the rest from reference TRBV7-4 and TRBJ1-1 gives the full variable domain: GAGVSQSPRYKVAKRGRDVALRCDSISGHVTLYWYRQTLGQGSEVLTYSQSDAQRDKSGRPSGRFSAERPERSVSTLKIQRTEQGDSAVYLCASSLGTPPLAFFGQGTRLTVV.

The chain has TRBV4-1 and TRBJ2-5, with a tentative D call TRBD2 (5 bases). Germline V lookup: CDR1 MGHRA, CDR2 YSYEKL. V lost 2 bases to trimming and J lost 4 bases, with 11 bases between them. The CDR3 is 14 amino acids. The CDR3 region has the DNA TGCGCCAGCAGCCAACCCTTCGGGGTAGAGACCCAGTACTTC. It encodes CASSQPFGVETQYF.

The chain joins TRBV7-2 to TRBJ2-7; D gene unclear. Germline CDR1 is SGHTA and CDR2 is FQGNSA. V shed 3 bases and J shed 2 bases, with 5 bases lying between them. The CDR3 is 12 amino acids. Here the CDR3 DNA reads TGTGCCAGCAGCTTCGTAGCCTACGAGCAGTACTTC. Protein product: CASSFVAYEQYF.

This clone was recorded once. The chain recombines TRBV6-1 with TRBJ2-5, with D unresolved. The V and J ends lost 1 base and 5 bases respectively, with 8 bases between them. The CDR3 runs 13 residues. Germline V CDR1 and CDR2: MNHNS, SASEGT. The CDR3 DNA sequence: TGTGCCAGCAGTGAAGGGGCCTTCGAGACCCAGTACTTC. Translating gives CASSEGAFETQYF.

This clone was seen just once. This chain uses TRBV6-5 with TRBJ1-1; 7 nucleotides align to TRBD1. This CDR3 contains 15 residues. Germline CDR1 is MNHEY and CDR2 is SVGAGI. The V gene end was trimmed by 0 bases and the J gene end by 4 bases; junction bases not matched to a gene: 5. The CDR3 nucleotides are TGTGCCAGCAGTTACTCGAGGCAGGGGGGCACTGAAGCTTTCTTT. It encodes CASSYSRQGGTEAFF.

This chain joins TRBV7-5 and TRBJ1-2; the table's D call of TRBD1 was not tested on the DNA. TRBV7-5 is marked as a pseudogene. This CDR3 is built from 15 residues. DNA of the CDR3: TGTGTCAGAAGCTTAGCTGGGCTCACTAACTATGGCTACACCTTC. This codes for CVRSLAGLTNYGYTF.